This TCR beta chain derives from a study of T cell responses to AZD1222 COVID-19 vaccine. About this clone: No antigen is known for it.

The repertoire was sequenced with immunoSEQ multiplex PCR; TCRdb's copy has only in-frame clones and lacks some. The sample includes 100,000 to 150,000 clones, about 88% of them seen just once. The CDR3 has 17 residues. Germline-derived CDR1 and CDR2 are LGHNT and FRNRAP. The junction had 15 bases not matched to a gene; V was cut back by 8 bases and J by 0 bases. Study-wide results and limits: A mostly white British donor set with more females was recruited, and clonal diversity was possibly underestimated.

The starting material was peripheral blood, obtained 28 days after the second AZD1222 dose. The chain combines TRBV12-5 with TRBJ1-1; 7 nucleotides match TRBD1. The TCR was taken from an adult who received the AZD1222 COVID-19 vaccine. The CDR3 DNA reads as TGTGCTAGTCTAAACACCCAGGGACAGCCATTGAACACTGAAGCTTTCTTT. Encoded protein: CASLNTQGQPLNTEAFF.